Listed below are T cell receptor beta chains from one sample, sequenced in a study of cytomegalovirus exposure and HLA in healthy donors. Measured with immunoSEQ multiplex PCR; TCRdb has only the in-frame clones, and not every one. The table includes about 150,000 clones, about 76% detected once. The sequencing input was PBMCs. All receptors come from a human donor in good health. Both conserved end residues are part of each CDR3. Fields, in order: D gene, clone size, CDR3 length, V gene, J gene, CDR3 DNA, CDR3 protein. The D gene is left open where the match is weak. Some rows mark clone size as missing; the rest say once, few, many or name a class of expanded clone.

TRBD2	few	16	TRBV28	TRBJ2-1	TGTGCCAGCAGTCTCCGACTCGCGGGAGGGCCGGGTGAGCAGTTCTTC	CASSLRLAGGPGEQFF
TRBD2	NA	17	TRBV14	TRBJ2-3	TGTGCCAGCAGCCAAGATGGAGCGGGGGGGCCTGAGGATACGCAGTATTTT	CASSQDGAGGPEDTQYF
NA	NA	16	TRBV19	TRBJ1-5	TGTGCCAGTAAAGAAGAAAACTATTATAGCAATCAGCCCCAGCATTTT	CASKEENYYSNQPQHF
NA	NA	18	TRBV7-9	TRBJ2-7	TGTGCCAGCAGCTCCCAATCAGACCCAGGGAAGGAGGGCTACGAGCAGTACTTC	CASSSQSDPGKEGYEQYF
NA	NA	14	TRBV7-9	TRBJ2-1	TGTGCCAGCAGCTTAAGTGGGTTGGGGGGTGAGCAGTTCTTC	CASSLSGLGGEQFF
TRBD1	NA	14	TRBV7-9	TRBJ2-7	TGTGCCAGCAGCCCCGGGGACAGGGGGTACGAGCAGTACTTC	CASSPGDRGYEQYF
TRBD2	NA	15	TRBV2	TRBJ2-5	TGTGCCAGCAGTGACCTGCGGGAGGTCCAAGAGACCCAGTACTTC	CASSDLREVQETQYF
NA	NA	16	TRBV1	TRBJ2-2	TGCACCAGCAGCCAAGTGGAGCGGGCGGTCGCCGGGGAGCTGTTTTTT	CTSSQVERAVAGELFF
NA	NA	15	TRBV29-1	TRBJ1-1	TGCAGCGTCGAAGGGGTACTGACAGTGGATACTGAAGCTTTCTTT	CSVEGVLTVDTEAFF
TRBD2	NA	17	TRBV4-2	TRBJ2-3	TGTGCCAGCAGCCAAGATGGGCTAGCGGGGAACACAGATACGCAGTATTTT	CASSQDGLAGNTDTQYF
NA	NA	15	TRBV27	TRBJ2-7	TGTGCCAGCAGTTTCGGAAGTGGGACTTTCTACGAGCAGTACTTC	CASSFGSGTFYEQYF
TRBD2	NA	14	TRBV23-1	TRBJ2-5	TGCGCCAGCAGTCGAGCGGGGGCAGGAGAGACCCAGTACTTC	CASSRAGAGETQYF
NA	NA	15	TRBV28	TRBJ1-2	TGTGCCAGCAGTTTATGGAGGGTAGGCGACTATGGCTACACCTTC	CASSLWRVGDYGYTF
NA	NA	13	TRBV7-2	TRBJ2-2	TGTGCCAGCAGCCGGGACTTGGTCGGGGAGCTGTTTTTT	CASSRDLVGELFF
NA	NA	11	TRBV2	TRBJ1-2	TGTGCCATCAACGGGGACTATGGCTACACCTTC	CAINGDYGYTF
NA	NA	14	TRBV5-6	TRBJ1-2	TGTGCCAGCAGCTTGGGAACAGCTCTCTATGGCTACACCTTC	CASSLGTALYGYTF
TRBD2	NA	18	TRBV5-1	TRBJ2-1	TGCGCCAGCAGCTTGGTCGGGCGGGGACTAGCGGGTTCCCTTGAGCAGTTCTTC	CASSLVGRGLAGSLEQFF
NA	NA	14	TRBV11-2	TRBJ2-1	TGTGCCAGCAGCTTAGATCGGTATAACAATGAGCAGTTCTTC	CASSLDRYNNEQFF
TRBD2	NA	16	TRBV11-2	TRBJ2-3	TGTGCCAGCAGCTTAGCCACGCTAGCGGGCACAGATACGCAGTATTTT	CASSLATLAGTDTQYF
NA	NA	13	TRBV27	TRBJ2-7	TGTGCCAGCAGTTGGGGAGGACCCGGGGAGCAGTACTTC	CASSWGGPGEQYF
NA	NA	15	TRBV16	TRBJ1-4	TGTGCCAGCAGCCCCGTGGGGGGGCAGGATGAAAAACTGTTTTTT	CASSPVGGQDEKLFF
TRBD1	NA	16	TRBV15	TRBJ1-5	TGTGCCACCAGCAGCGATCAGGGGGCACGGAGTCAGCCCCAGCATTTT	CATSSDQGARSQPQHF
TRBD1	NA	17	TRBV5-1	TRBJ1-4	TGCGCCAGCAGCTTGGAACCGGGGACAGGGGGTTCTGAAAAACTGTTTTTT	CASSLEPGTGGSEKLFF
NA	NA	21	TRBV19	TRBJ2-1	TGTGCCAGTAGTATCCTTGGGGGGTCGGGGACCGCGTACTCTATTCACAATGAGCAGTTCTTC	CASSILGGSGTAYSIHNEQFF
NA	NA	13	TRBV6-5	TRBJ2-1	TGTGCCAGCATAGCGAACTCCTACAATGAGCAGTTCTTC	CASIANSYNEQFF
NA	NA	16	TRBV6-6	TRBJ2-5	TGTGCCAGCAGTCTGGGTCCCCTTTGGGTCGGGGAGACCCAGTACTTC	CASSLGPLWVGETQYF
TRBD1	few	15	TRBV28	TRBJ2-7	TGTGCGACTGGGTTCGGGACAGGGGGTTCCTACGAGCAGTACTTC	CATGFGTGGSYEQYF
NA	NA	14	TRBV7-2	TRBJ2-7	TGTGCCAGCAGCTTAGTGGGATTAGGGGCCGAGCAGTACTTC	CASSLVGLGAEQYF
NA	NA	13	TRBV11-1	TRBJ1-4	TGTGCCAGCAGCTCAGACGGGGATGAAAAACTGTTTTTT	CASSSDGDEKLFF
NA	NA	21	TRBV19	TRBJ1-2	TGTGCCAGTAGTATGTGGGGGCAACAATGGACAGTTATAAACCCTAACTATGGCTACACCTTC	CASSMWGQQWTVINPNYGYTF
TRBD2	NA	15	TRBV19	TRBJ2-3	TGTGCCAGTAGTGTAGCGGGGGGGGCTACAGATACGCAGTATTTT	CASSVAGGATDTQYF
NA	once	16	TRBV4-1	TRBJ2-3	TGCGCCAGCAGCCAAGATGAGGGAGCAGTTCCAGATACGCAGTATTTT	CASSQDEGAVPDTQYF
NA	NA	13	TRBV2	TRBJ2-5	TGTGCCAGCTGGGCAGGGGCTGTGGAGACCCAGTACTTC	CASWAGAVETQYF
TRBD1	NA	13	TRBV30	TRBJ1-6	TGTGCCTGGACCCGGGACAGGGATTCACCCCTCCACTTT	CAWTRDRDSPLHF
TRBD2	NA	18	TRBV27	TRBJ2-7	TGTGCCAGCAGTTTAGCCTCCGCCGGGACTAGCGGGGCCTACGAGCAGTACTTC	CASSLASAGTSGAYEQYF